This T cell receptor (beta chain) was captured in a study of radiotherapy plus CTLA-4 blockade in lung cancer. General study points: Peripheral blood showed expansion of tumor-derived TCR clones after radiotherapy and ipilimumab. Strongest reported response predictors: early blood clone changes and post-radiation interferon-beta.

This clone has a handful of counts. Its matching antigen is unknown. Clones were read by immunoSEQ multiplex PCR, and TCRdb kept only the in-frame ones, dropping some. The sample lists about 49,000 clones, nearly 90% seen once, with 6% to 8% in the top ten. V gave up 0 bases and J gave up 4 bases, with 9 bases separating them. The CDR3 runs to 15 residues. The germline V gene encodes CDR1 SGHTA and CDR2 FQGNSA. This receptor was taken from a human donor with non-small cell lung cancer whose response to radiotherapy plus ipilimumab could not be evaluated. This chain links TRBV7-2 with TRBJ2-2; the D gene is possibly TRBD2 (6 bases). The specimen comprised peripheral blood, sampled from a patient treated with radiotherapy plus ipilimumab. The CDR3 DNA sequence: TGTGCCAGCAGCTTAGCGGCGGGACGCACCGGGGAGCTGTTTTTT. This gives the protein CASSLAAGRTGELFF.